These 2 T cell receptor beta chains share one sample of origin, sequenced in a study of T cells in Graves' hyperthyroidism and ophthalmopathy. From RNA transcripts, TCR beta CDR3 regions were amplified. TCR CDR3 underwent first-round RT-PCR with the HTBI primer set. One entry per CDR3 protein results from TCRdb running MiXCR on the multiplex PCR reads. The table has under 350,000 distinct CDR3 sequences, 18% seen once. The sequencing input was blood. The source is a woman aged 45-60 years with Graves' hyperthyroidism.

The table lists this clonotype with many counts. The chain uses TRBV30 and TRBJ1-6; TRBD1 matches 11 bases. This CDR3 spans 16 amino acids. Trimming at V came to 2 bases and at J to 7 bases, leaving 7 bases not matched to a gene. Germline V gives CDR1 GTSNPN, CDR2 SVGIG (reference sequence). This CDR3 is CAWSLEWDRGNSPLHF. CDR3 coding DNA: TGTGCCTGGAGTCTAGAATGGGACAGGGGGAATTCACCCCTCCACTTT.

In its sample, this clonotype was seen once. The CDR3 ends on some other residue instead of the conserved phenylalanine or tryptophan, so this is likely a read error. This chain's CDR3 is CAISESGQLYNEQFL. The DNA for the CDR3 is TGTGCCATCAGTGAGTCTGGCCAGCTTTACAATGAGCAGTTCCTC. The rearrangement links TRBV10-3 to TRBJ2-1; no clear D gene. The CDR3 is 15 amino acids. Germline V gene data show CDR1 as ENHRY and CDR2 as SYGVKD. Between the trimmed V and J ends, which lost 0 bases and 4 bases, there was a span of 10 bases.